This T cell receptor (beta chain) was observed in a study of blood T cell repertoires in COVID-19. Study-wide background: The study drew acute and convalescent COVID-19 samples from the United States, Italy and Spain. From T cells, B-cell-depleted T cells, or PBMCs came the material, which was cDNA or gDNA.

Authors' analysis steps: Estimation of nucleated cell counts was performed using reference gene primer amplification. Assay used: immunoSEQ multiplex PCR; TCRdb lists only in-frame clones, some missing. The V and J calls and the clone size are those of that table, but D and trimming were determined from the DNA. The sample includes about 90,000 clones, just under 85% of them seen just once. By its share, this clone is large. Within the sample, other DNA sequences also encode this same CDR3. The CDR3 spans 14 residues. The germline CDR1 and CDR2 sequences are SGHKS and YYEKEE (reference sequence). V was shortened by 1 base and J by 3 bases, with 11 bases between the two germline ends.

The sequence was obtained from a woman in her seventies with active or convalescent COVID-19. Sample: peripheral blood. The V call is TRBV5-5, the J call TRBJ2-7; D might be TRBD2 (7 bases). Written as DNA, the CDR3 is TGTGCCAGCAGCTTGCGGGGGGCGGACTACGAGCAGTACTTC. Protein: CASSLRGADYEQYF. The full variable domain, rest sourced from reference TRBV5-5 and TRBJ2-7, is DAGVTQSPTHLIKTRGQQVTLRCSPISGHKSVSWYQQVLGQGPQFIFQYYEKEERGRGNFPDRFSARQFPNYSSELNVNALLLGDSALYLCASSLRGADYEQYFGPGTRLTVT.